Sequencing of this T cell receptor beta chain was carried out in a study of cytomegalovirus exposure and HLA in healthy donors. The PCR contained 60 Vbeta and 13 Jbeta primers. TCRdb keeps only in-frame clones here, not all; method: immunoSEQ multiplex PCR. This repertoire shows over 200,000 clones, about three quarters found once; its top ten account for less than 3.5%. The study, taken as a whole, reports: Looking again later, the authors saw that most CMV-associated TCR beta chains seemed HLA-restricted. A later analysis reportedly identified an Asian-associated ancestry cluster as carrying fewer N-insertions than the roughly 700-donor mean. Available immune exposure information covered CMV serostatus only.

This CDR3 is built from 13 residues. The germline V gene has CDR1 SGHNT and CDR2 YYREEE (reference sequence). V gave up 0 bases and J gave up 8 bases, with 11 bases separating them. In regard to this clone: As yet, its antigen is unknown.

The sequenced material came from PBMCs. This receptor was identified in a woman aged 55-75 years in good health and CMV-seropositive. This chain connects TRBV5-4 to TRBJ1-2, with unresolved D. CDR3 loop: CASSLDSLKGYTF. CDR3 coding DNA: TGTGCCAGCAGCTTGGACAGCCTAAAGGGCTACACCTTC.